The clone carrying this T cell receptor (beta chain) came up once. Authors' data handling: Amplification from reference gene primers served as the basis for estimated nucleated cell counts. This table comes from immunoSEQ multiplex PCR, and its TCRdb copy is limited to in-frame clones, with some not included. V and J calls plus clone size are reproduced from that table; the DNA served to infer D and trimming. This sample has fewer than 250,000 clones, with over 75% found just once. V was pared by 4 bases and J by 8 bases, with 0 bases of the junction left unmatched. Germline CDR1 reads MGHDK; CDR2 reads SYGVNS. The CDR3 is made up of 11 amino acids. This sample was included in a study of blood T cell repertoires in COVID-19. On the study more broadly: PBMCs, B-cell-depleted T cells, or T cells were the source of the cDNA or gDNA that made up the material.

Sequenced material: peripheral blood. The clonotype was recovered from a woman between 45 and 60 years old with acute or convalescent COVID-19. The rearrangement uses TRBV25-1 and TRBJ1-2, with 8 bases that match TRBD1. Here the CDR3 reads CASSGTGGYTF. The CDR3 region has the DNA TGTGCCAGCAGTGGGACAGGGGGCTACACCTTC.